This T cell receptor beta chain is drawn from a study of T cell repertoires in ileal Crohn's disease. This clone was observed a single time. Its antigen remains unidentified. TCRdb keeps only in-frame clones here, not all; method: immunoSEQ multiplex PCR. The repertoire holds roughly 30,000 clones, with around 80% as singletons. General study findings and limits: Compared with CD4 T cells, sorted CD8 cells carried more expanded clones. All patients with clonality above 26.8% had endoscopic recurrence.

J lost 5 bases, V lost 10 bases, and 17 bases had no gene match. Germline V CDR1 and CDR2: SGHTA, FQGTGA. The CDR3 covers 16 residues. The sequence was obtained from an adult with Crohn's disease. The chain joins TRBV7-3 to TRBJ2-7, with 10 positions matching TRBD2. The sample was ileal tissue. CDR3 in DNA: TGTGCCACAAATCGGGCTAGCGGGAGTAAGGGGAACGAGCAGTACTTC. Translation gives CATNRASGSKGNEQYF.